These 30 T cell receptor beta chains share one sample of origin, sequenced in a study of response to subunit inactivated influenza vaccine (dated by TCRdb to between 2018 and 2020). The library was built by means of RT-PCR. Sequencer: Illumina HiSeq 2500. Starting from the raw public reads, TCRdb applied fastp trimming at Q25, assembled clones with MiXCR and retained in-frame beta chains. Rows with one shared CDR3 protein collapse into an entry with the most common genes and DNA. Counted in this sample were 750,000 to 850,000 distinct CDR3 sequences; about 18% of them appeared once. Approximately 11% of the sample lies in the top ten. The sample consisted of PBMCs from blood, taken 5 days after vaccination. These receptors all stem from a man in his forties or fifties who received an inactivated influenza vaccine. Donor details come from another sample of the same person, matched by shared clones.

The rearrangement uses TRBV6-5 and TRBJ2-1; TRBD2 aligns across 13 bases. Per germline, CDR1 MNHEY and CDR2 SVGAGI. This CDR3 contains 16 residues. Trimming removed 0 bases from V and 9 bases from J; junction bases left unmatched: 5. CDR3 nucleotides: TGTGCCAGCAGTTACTCAAGCGGACTAGCGGGAGTTGAGCAGTTCTTC. This sequence encodes CASSYSSGLAGVEQFF.

The rearrangement links TRBV12-3 or TRBV12-4 to TRBJ2-3; D could derive from TRBD1 or TRBD2 (5 bases each). The CDR3 has 14 amino acids. V dropped 4 bases and J dropped 1 base, with 9 bases sitting between them. CDR3 coding DNA: TGTGCCAGCAGTTCGGGACCCCGCACAGATACGCAGTATTTT. Protein: CASSSGPRTDTQYF.

The chain employs TRBV5-1 and TRBJ1-6, with 8 bases identical to TRBD1. The CDR3 has 15 residues. The germline V gene encodes CDR1 SGHRS and CDR2 YFSETQ. After removal of 4 bases from V and 5 bases from J, the junction contained 5 bases not matched to a gene. CDR3 DNA: TGCGCCAGCAGCGTCGGACAGGGCGATAATTCACCCCTCCACTTT. It translates to CASSVGQGDNSPLHF.

This clonotype was found a few times. The gene calls are TRBV29-1 and TRBJ2-5, with 13 positions matching TRBD2. This CDR3 is 15 amino acids long. V shed 4 bases, J shed 5 bases, and the junction held 7 bases outside the gene matches. Germline V CDR1 and CDR2: SQVTM, ANQGSEA. The CDR3 coding sequence is TGCAGCGTTGCGGGACTAGCGGGGTTGGTGGAGACCCAGTACTTC. Protein: CSVAGLAGLVETQYF. Variable domain in full (rest from reference TRBV29-1 and TRBJ2-5): SAVISQKPSRDICQRGTSLTIQCQVDSQVTMMFWYRQQPGQSLTLIATANQGSEATYESGFVIDKFPISRPNLTFSTLTVSNMSPEDSSIYLCSVAGLAGLVETQYFGPGTRLLVL.

This clonotype was recorded a few times. This chain connects TRBV28 to TRBJ1-1; possible D gene TRBD1, 5 bases. The CDR3 consists of 15 residues. The germline V and J ends were trimmed by 7 bases and 1 base, with 16 bases remaining between them. Germline CDR1 is MDHEN and CDR2 is SYDVKM. The chain's CDR3 is CASITPSTGNTEAFF. CDR3 DNA sequence: TGTGCCAGCATCACTCCAAGCACAGGGAACACTGAAGCTTTCTTT.

This clonotype was observed a handful of times. The V and J genes are TRBV7-2 and TRBJ2-2, with 10 bases that match TRBD2. Trimming cost V 4 bases and J 7 bases; bases outside gene matches: 6. Germline V gives CDR1 SGHTA, CDR2 FQGNSA. This CDR3 comprises 15 residues. CDR3 sequence reads: CASSSPGLAYGELFF. The CDR3 coding sequence is TGTGCCAGCAGCTCCCCGGGACTAGCGTACGGGGAGCTGTTTTTT.

The J gene is TRBJ2-7, the V gene TRBV28, with TRBD1 matching over 11 bases. The CDR3 extends over 17 amino acids. Germline V gives CDR1 MDHEN, CDR2 SYDVKM. The trim removed 1 base at V and 2 bases at J, leaving 7 bases unmatched. The CDR3 sequence: CASSLFPWDRGAYEQYF. CDR3 nucleotides: TGTGCCAGCAGTTTATTTCCATGGGACAGGGGGGCCTACGAGCAGTACTTC. The full variable domain, completed using reference TRBV28 and TRBJ2-7, is DVKVTQSSRYLVKRTGEKVFLECVQDMDHENMFWYRQDPGLGLRLIYFSYDVKMKEKGDIPEGYSVSREKKERFSLILESASTNQTSMYLCASSLFPWDRGAYEQYFGPGTRLTVT.

The genes are TRBV4-2 and TRBJ1-1; D remains unclear. Deletions cut 5 bases from V and 3 bases from J, with 16 bases between. The CDR3 covers 15 residues. Germline CDR1 and CDR2: LGHNA and YNFKEQ. CDR3 amino acids: CASSGRTALDTEAFF. In DNA, the CDR3 is TGTGCCAGCAGCGGGAGGACGGCTCTTGACACTGAAGCTTTCTTT.

This clonotype was observed a few times. This chain uses TRBV5-1 with TRBJ2-7; D is undetermined. Looked up from germline, CDR1 is SGHRS and CDR2 is YFSETQ. Trimming removed 4 bases from V and 2 bases from J, with 7 bases in between. The CDR3 loop spans 12 amino acids. CDR3 residues: CASSTSTYEQYF. The CDR3 nucleotides read TGCGCCAGCAGCACCTCTACCTACGAGCAGTACTTC.

This clonotype was observed at least ten times. The chain couples TRBV12-3 or TRBV12-4 to TRBJ2-5, with D unresolved. CDR3 length equals 13 residues. Between the trimmed V and J ends, which lost 5 bases and 4 bases, there was a span of 11 bases. In nucleotides, the CDR3 is TGTGCCAGCAGTCCCCTGGTCTTAGAGACCCAGTACTTC. Residues: CASSPLVLETQYF.

The sample holds a few counts of this clonotype. The junction does not match germline at one end; this may be a read error. V gene TRBV7-9 combines with J gene TRBJ2-7, with D unresolved. This CDR3 has 13 amino acids. Germline V gives CDR1 SEHNR, CDR2 FQNEAQ (reference sequence). DNA of the CDR3: TGTGCCAGCAGCACTATCCACTCCGACGAGCAGTACTTC. Protein product: CASSTIHSDEQYF.

The chain links TRBV28 to TRBJ1-1, with 7 bases lining up with TRBD1. The CDR3 is 16 amino acids. Germline V gene sequence: CDR1 MDHEN, CDR2 SYDVKM. The V gene end was trimmed by 5 bases and the J gene end by 3 bases; junction bases not matched to a gene: 12. The CDR3 loop is CASSPQGGLHDTEAFF. The CDR3, as DNA: TGTGCCAGCAGTCCCCAGGGGGGTTTGCACGACACTGAAGCTTTCTTT.

The chain joins TRBV15 to TRBJ2-1, with D possibly TRBD2 on 5 matching bases. Deletions cut 0 bases from V and 4 bases from J, with 16 bases between. The V gene's germline CDR1 is LNHNV and CDR2 YYDKDF (reference sequence). This CDR3 has 17 residues. The CDR3 protein is CATSREGRGLPYNEQFF. CDR3 DNA sequence: TGTGCCACCAGCAGAGAGGGGAGAGGACTCCCTTACAATGAGCAGTTCTTC.

The rearrangement joins TRBV11-2 to TRBJ2-3, with 7 bases aligning to TRBD2. The CDR3 loop spans 16 amino acids. Germline trimming cut 2 bases from V and 3 bases from J; bases unmatched to any gene: 8. Germline CDR1 is SGHAT and CDR2 is FQNNGV. The CDR3 loop is CASSLSAAGVTDTQYF. CDR3 coding DNA: TGTGCCAGCAGCTTAAGCGCGGCGGGGGTGACAGATACGCAGTATTTT.

In this sample, this clonotype turned up a few times. The chain is built from TRBV4-1 and TRBJ2-2; no definite D call. This CDR3 is built from 16 residues. V shed 5 bases and J shed 0 bases, with 13 bases lying between them. From germline, CDR1 is MGHRA and CDR2 YSYEKL. CDR3 loop: CASSLSALPNTGELFF. The CDR3 DNA follows: TGCGCCAGCAGCTTGAGTGCACTACCGAACACCGGGGAGCTGTTTTTT.

The chain joins TRBV20-1 to TRBJ1-6; TRBD1 matches at 9 bases. With V trimmed by 5 bases and J by 10 bases, 9 bases remained unmatched. Germline values: CDR1 DFQATT, CDR2 SNEGSKA (reference sequence). CDR3 length equals 14 residues. The CDR3 sequence: CSALEGTGNSPLHF. CDR3 nucleotide sequence: TGCAGTGCTCTAGAGGGGACAGGGAACTCACCCCTCCACTTT.

This clonotype has a count of ten or more. The chain joins TRBV4-2 to TRBJ2-5; TRBD2 matches at 8 bases. The CDR3 is 16 residues long. Germline lookup yields CDR1 LGHNA and CDR2 YNFKEQ. The V and J ends lost 1 base and 2 bases, in that order; junction bases with no gene match: 6. The CDR3 DNA reads as TGTGCCAGCAGCCAAGTTTCCAGCGGGGGTCAAGAGACCCAGTACTTC. Its protein is CASSQVSSGGQETQYF.

This clonotype has a handful of counts. V is TRBV5-1 and J is TRBJ1-6; 7 nucleotides match TRBD1. J was trimmed by 7 bases and V by 1 base; bases with no gene match: 5. CDR3 size: 15 residues. Germline CDR1 SGHRS, CDR2 YFSETQ. Here the CDR3 reads CASSLNGQANSPLHF. For the CDR3, the DNA is TGCGCCAGCAGCTTGAACGGACAGGCCAATTCACCCCTCCACTTT. Complete variable domain (other parts from reference TRBV5-1 and TRBJ1-6): KAGVTQTPRYLIKTRGQQVTLSCSPISGHRSVSWYQQTPGQGLQFLFEYFSETQRNKGNFPGRFSGRQFSNSRSEMNVSTLELGDSALYLCASSLNGQANSPLHFGNGTRLTVT.

The chain uses TRBV5-1 and TRBJ2-7, with 7 positions matching TRBD1. Per the germline V gene, CDR1 is SGHRS and CDR2 is YFSETQ. Trimming cost V 4 bases and J 6 bases; bases outside gene matches: 13. There are 15 residues in the CDR3. CDR3 protein: CASSRDTTTGREQYF. CDR3 nucleotides: TGCGCCAGCAGCCGAGACACCACGACAGGGCGCGAGCAGTACTTC.

The chain couples TRBV5-1 to TRBJ2-1; D perhaps matches TRBD2 (5 bases). The V end was cut by 1 base, the J end by 13 bases, with 30 bases between. CDR3 length: 18 residues. Germline V gene lookup returns CDR1 SGHRS and CDR2 YFSETQ. DNA for the CDR3: TGCGCCAGCAGCTTGCTCCTCGGCCGGGGTAATCCTACAATGAGTCAGTTCTTC. It encodes CASSLLLGRGNPTMSQFF.

This clonotype was recorded many times. The chain employs TRBV16 and TRBJ1-3; D not certain. The V gene's germline CDR1 is KGHSY and CDR2 FQNENV. The V gene lost 1 base and the J gene lost 4 bases, with 11 bases spanning the gap. The CDR3 has 15 residues. CDR3 amino acids: CASSQLRHSGNTIYF. The CDR3 DNA is TGTGCCAGCAGCCAATTACGACATTCAGGAAACACCATATATTTT.

In this sample, this clonotype turned up many times. V gene TRBV10-3 combines with J gene TRBJ2-7; D is undetermined. The CDR3 contains 11 residues. V was cut by 3 bases and J by 3 bases, with 3 bases left in between. Germline V gene data show CDR1 as ENHRY and CDR2 as SYGVKD. CDR3 coding DNA: TGTGCCATCAGTGACGGCTACGAGCAGTACTTC. It translates to CAISDGYEQYF.

The J gene is TRBJ2-5, the V gene TRBV27, with 10 bases identical to TRBD1. Germline values: CDR1 MNHEY, CDR2 SMNVEV (reference sequence). The length of the CDR3 is 15 residues. V shed 6 bases, J shed 9 bases, and the junction held 13 bases outside the gene matches. The CDR3 here is CASRSGTGAPGAQYF. CDR3 bases: TGTGCCAGCAGGTCCGGGACAGGGGCCCCGGGGGCCCAGTACTTC.

There are a few counts of this clonotype. The genes are TRBV20-1 and TRBJ2-1; 8 nucleotides align to TRBD1. In germline, CDR1 is DFQATT, CDR2 SNEGSKA (reference sequence). This CDR3 contains 15 residues. The V segment lost 4 bases and the J segment 3 bases; nucleotides outside the gene matches: 8. As DNA, the CDR3 is TGCAGTGCTACCTCCAGACAGGGGCACTACAATGAGCAGTTCTTC. Residues: CSATSRQGHYNEQFF.

Many counts were recorded for this clonotype. This chain uses TRBV10-2 with TRBJ2-4; D is perhaps TRBD2 (5 bases). The CDR3 spans 13 residues. Trimming removed 6 bases at V and 8 bases at J, with 14 bases between. The germline V gene encodes CDR1 WSHSY and CDR2 SAAADI. The CDR3 protein is CASSVDERDIQYF. In nucleotides, the CDR3 is TGCGCCAGCAGCGTGGATGAGAGGGACATTCAGTACTTC.

This clonotype was picked up one time. V gene TRBV7-2 combines with J gene TRBJ1-5; D remains unclear. Germline V CDR1 and CDR2: SGHTA, FQGNSA. The CDR3 consists of 13 residues. Trimming left V 3 bases short and J 7 bases short, with 10 bases between. This CDR3 is CASSFYHGQPQHF. DNA of the CDR3: TGTGCCAGCAGCTTCTACCACGGACAGCCCCAGCATTTT.

In its sample, this clonotype was seen a few times. The chain employs TRBV3-1 and TRBJ1-1; 8 bases line up with TRBD1. CDR3 length equals 16 residues. CDR1 is LGHDT and CDR2 is YNNKEL in the germline V gene (reference sequence). Germline trimming cut 2 bases from V and 4 bases from J; bases unmatched to any gene: 9. CDR3 nucleotides: TGTGCCAGCAGCCAACGCGGACAGGGATCGAGCACTGAAGCTTTCTTT. Translation: CASSQRGQGSSTEAFF.

The chain joins TRBV7-9 to TRBJ2-7; D gene ambiguous. Germline CDR1 SEHNR, CDR2 FQNEAQ (reference sequence). Between the trimmed V and J ends, which lost 5 bases and 7 bases, there was a span of 9 bases. The length of the CDR3 is 11 residues. The CDR3, as DNA: TGTGCCAGCAGCCCCCTAGAGGAGCAGTACTTC. This codes for CASSPLEEQYF.

The gene calls are TRBV3-1 and TRBJ1-1, with 9 bases fitting TRBD1. Germline V lookup: CDR1 LGHDT, CDR2 YNNKEL (reference sequence). The junction had 4 bases not matched to a gene; V was cut back by 8 bases and J by 0 bases. The CDR3 spans 14 residues. The CDR3 spells CASSDRGMNTEAFF. CDR3 nucleotide sequence: TGTGCCAGCTCCGACAGGGGGATGAACACTGAAGCTTTCTTT.

The genes are TRBV28 and TRBJ2-3, with unresolved D. The CDR3 contains 15 residues. Germline CDR1 reads MDHEN; CDR2 reads SYDVKM. V shed 4 bases and J shed 1 base, with 12 bases lying between them. CDR3 DNA sequence: TGTGCCAGCAGTTATGAGTTATGGGGCACAGATACGCAGTATTTT. This codes for CASSYELWGTDTQYF.